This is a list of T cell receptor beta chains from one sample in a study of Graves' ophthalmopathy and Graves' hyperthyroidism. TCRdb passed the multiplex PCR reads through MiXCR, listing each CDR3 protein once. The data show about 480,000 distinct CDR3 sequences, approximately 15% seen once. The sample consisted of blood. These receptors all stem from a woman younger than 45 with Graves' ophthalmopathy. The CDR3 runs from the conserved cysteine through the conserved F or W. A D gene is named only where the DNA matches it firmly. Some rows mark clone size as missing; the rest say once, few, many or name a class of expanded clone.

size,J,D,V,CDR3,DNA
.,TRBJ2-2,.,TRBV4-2,CASSQDNGEDSGELFF,TGTGCCAGCAGCCAAGATAACGGGGAGGATTCCGGGGAGCTGTTTTTT
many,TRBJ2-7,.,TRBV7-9,CASSPRAGTEQYF,TGTGCCAGCAGCCCTCGTGCGGGGACCGAGCAGTACTTC
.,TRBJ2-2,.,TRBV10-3,CATSGLIGTGELFF,TGTGCCACCTCAGGTTTAATAGGGACCGGGGAGCTGTTTTTT
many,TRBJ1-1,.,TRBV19,CASSMWTSGTEAFF,TGTGCCAGTAGTATGTGGACCTCGGGCACTGAAGCTTTCTTT
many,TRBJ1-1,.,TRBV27,CASRSYTGDEAFF,TGTGCCAGCAGGTCTTACACAGGAGACGAAGCTTTCTTT
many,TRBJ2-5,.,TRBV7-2,CASSNLEPGRTQYF,TGTGCCAGCAGCAACCTAGAGCCAGGACGCACCCAGTACTTC
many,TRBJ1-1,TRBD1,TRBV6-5,CASSRPAQGGYTEAFF,TGTGCCAGCAGTCGCCCCGCACAGGGGGGGTACACTGAAGCTTTCTTT
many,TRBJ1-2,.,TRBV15,CATSRDQSGDGYTF,TGTGCCACCAGCAGAGATCAGTCAGGGGATGGCTACACCTTC
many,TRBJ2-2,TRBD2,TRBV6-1,CASSRAGGTDTGELFF,TGTGCCAGCAGTCGAGCGGGAGGGACGGACACCGGGGAGCTGTTTTTT
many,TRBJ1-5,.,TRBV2,CASSPRGSGNQPQHF,TGTGCCAGCAGCCCCAGGGGTTCGGGCAATCAGCCCCAGCATTTT
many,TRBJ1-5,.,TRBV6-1,CASSEMKGRQPQHF,TGTGCCAGCAGTGAAATGAAGGGTCGGCAGCCCCAGCATTTT
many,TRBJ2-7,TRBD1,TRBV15,CATSRPGQSYEQYF,TGTGCCACCAGCAGGCCGGGACAGAGCTACGAGCAGTACTTC
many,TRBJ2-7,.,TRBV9,CASSVDPLPSDEQYF,TGTGCCAGCAGCGTAGACCCCCTCCCTTCGGACGAGCAGTACTTC
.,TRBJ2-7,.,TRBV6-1,CASSQPVKGRDQYF,TGTGCCAGCAGTCAACCCGTCAAGGGCCGCGATCAGTACTTC
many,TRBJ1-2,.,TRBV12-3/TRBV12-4,CASITPEGFGYTF,TGTGCCAGCATCACCCCAGAAGGGTTCGGCTACACCTTC
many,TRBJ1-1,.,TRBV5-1,CASSLEALGNTEAFF,TGCGCCAGCAGCTTGGAGGCCCTGGGGAACACTGAAGCTTTCTTT
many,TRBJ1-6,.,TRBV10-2,CASRDSSSYNSPLHF,TGCGCCAGCAGGGACAGCAGCTCCTATAATTCACCCCTCCACTTT
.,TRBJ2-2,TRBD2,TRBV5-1,CASSLALAGPNTGELFF,TGCGCCAGCAGCTTGGCTCTAGCGGGCCCGAACACCGGGGAGCTGTTTTTT
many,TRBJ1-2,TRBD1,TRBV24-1,CATSVEGAYGYTF,TGTGCCACCAGTGTAGAGGGGGCCTATGGCTACACCTTC
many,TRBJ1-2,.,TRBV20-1,CSASVFVYGYTF,TGCAGTGCTAGTGTTTTCGTCTATGGCTACACCTTC
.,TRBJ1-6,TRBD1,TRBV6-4,CASSLGQGASNSPLHF,TGTGCCAGCAGCCTTGGACAGGGGGCCAGTAATTCACCCCTCCACTTT
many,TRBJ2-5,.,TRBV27,CASSFRAGWNQETQYF,TGTGCCAGCAGTTTTAGGGCAGGGTGGAACCAAGAGACCCAGTACTTC
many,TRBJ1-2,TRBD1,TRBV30,CAWDRGVDGYTF,TGTGCCTGGGACAGGGGGGTGGACGGCTACACCTTC
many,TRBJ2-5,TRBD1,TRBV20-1,CSATGQRGETQYF,TGCAGTGCTACGGGACAGCGAGGAGAGACCCAGTACTTC
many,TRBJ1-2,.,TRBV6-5,CASSSQGERGYTF,TGTGCCAGCAGTTCCCAGGGTGAACGAGGCTACACCTTC
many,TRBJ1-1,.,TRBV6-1,CASQRGAGTEAFF,TGTGCCAGCCAGCGGGGGGCGGGCACTGAAGCTTTCTTT
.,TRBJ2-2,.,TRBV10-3,CAIRNYIRGTGELFF,TGTGCCATCAGAAACTACATCCGGGGGACCGGGGAGCTGTTTTTT
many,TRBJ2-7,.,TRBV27,CASGLVGGAYEQYF,TGTGCCAGCGGTCTAGTCGGGGGAGCCTACGAGCAGTACTTC
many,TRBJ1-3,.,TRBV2,CASSEREGISGNTIYF,TGTGCCAGCAGTGAAAGGGAGGGAATCTCCGGAAACACCATATATTTT
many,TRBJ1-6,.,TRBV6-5,CASSYSIQVHNSPLHF,TGTGCCAGCAGTTACTCTATTCAGGTTCATAATTCACCCCTCCACTTT
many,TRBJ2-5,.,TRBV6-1,CASSRWGGPGETQYF,TGTGCCAGCAGTCGATGGGGGGGGCCGGGTGAGACCCAGTACTTC
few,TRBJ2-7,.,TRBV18,CASSPLGSWEQYF,TGTGCCAGCTCACCTTTAGGGTCCTGGGAGCAGTACTTC
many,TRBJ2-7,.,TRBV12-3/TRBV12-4,CASSLAFGDTYEQYF,TGTGCCAGCAGTTTAGCTTTCGGAGACACCTACGAGCAGTACTTC
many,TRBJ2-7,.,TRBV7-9,CASSSKAGTNEQYF,TGTGCCAGCAGCTCTAAGGCAGGGACAAACGAGCAGTACTTC
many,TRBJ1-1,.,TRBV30,CAWSHGRENTEAFF,TGTGCCTGGAGTCATGGACGGGAGAACACTGAAGCTTTCTTT
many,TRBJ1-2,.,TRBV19,CASMGRQSYGYTF,TGTGCCAGCATGGGGAGACAGTCTTATGGCTACACCTTC
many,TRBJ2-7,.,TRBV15,CATSVERRFYEQYF,TGTGCCACCAGCGTAGAACGGAGATTCTACGAGCAGTACTTC
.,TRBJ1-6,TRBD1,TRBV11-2,CASSWESGTGLIKPLHF,TGTGCCAGCAGCTGGGAATCTGGGACAGGGCTTATTAAACCCCTCCACTTT
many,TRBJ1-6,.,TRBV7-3,CASSLNSDHSPLHF,TGTGCCAGCAGCTTAAACTCAGACCATTCACCCCTCCACTTT
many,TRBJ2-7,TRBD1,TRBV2,CASSDRQGFSYEQYF,TGTGCCAGCAGTGATCGACAGGGGTTCTCCTACGAGCAGTACTTC
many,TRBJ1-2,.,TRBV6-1,CASSEKDSASYGYTF,TGTGCCAGCAGTGAAAAGGACAGTGCATCCTATGGCTACACCTTC
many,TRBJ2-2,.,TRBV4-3,CASSPGLPGGEWEPTGELFF,TGCGCCAGCAGCCCCGGACTACCCGGAGGGGAGTGGGAACCCACCGGGGAGCTGTTTTTT
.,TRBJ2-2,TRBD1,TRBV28,CASRFMKWTGGSWEAGELFF,TGTGCCAGCAGATTTATGAAATGGACAGGGGGCAGTTGGGAAGCCGGGGAGCTGTTTTTT
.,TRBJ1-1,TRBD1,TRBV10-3,CASTGGRTEAFF,TGTGCCAGTACAGGGGGCCGGACTGAAGCTTTCTTT
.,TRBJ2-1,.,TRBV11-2,CASSLSGRSSYNEQFF,TGTGCCAGCAGCTTATCTGGCAGGAGCTCCTACAATGAGCAGTTCTTC
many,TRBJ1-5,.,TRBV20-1,CSADGQSNQPQHF,TGCAGTGCGGACGGACAGAGCAATCAGCCCCAGCATTTT
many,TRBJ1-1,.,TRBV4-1,CASSQGHGGTEAFF,TGCGCCAGCAGCCAAGGCCACGGGGGCACTGAAGCTTTCTTT
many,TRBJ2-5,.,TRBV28,CASSQPRGPSETQYF,TGTGCCAGCAGTCAACCGAGGGGACCTTCAGAGACCCAGTACTTC
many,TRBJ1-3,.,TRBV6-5,CASRPTGSSGNTIYF,TGTGCCAGCAGACCCACGGGTAGCTCTGGAAACACCATATATTTT
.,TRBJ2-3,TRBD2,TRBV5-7,CASSFLSWSSGRQRTDTQYF,TGTGCCAGCAGCTTCCTTAGTTGGTCTAGCGGGAGGCAACGCACAGATACGCAGTATTTT
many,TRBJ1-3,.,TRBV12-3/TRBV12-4,CASSLALLWDSGNTIYF,TGTGCCAGCAGTTTAGCTCTCCTTTGGGACTCTGGAAACACCATATATTTT
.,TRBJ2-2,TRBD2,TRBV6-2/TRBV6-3,CASRREGRRNTGELFF,TGTGCCAGCAGGAGGGAGGGACGGAGGAACACCGGGGAGCTGTTTTTT
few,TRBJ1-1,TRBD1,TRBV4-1,CASSPPGGQGASTEAFF,TGCGCCAGCAGCCCCCCGGGGGGACAGGGTGCGTCCACTGAAGCTTTCTTT
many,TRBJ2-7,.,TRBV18,CASSRGALWEQYF,TGTGCCAGCTCTCGAGGAGCTCTCTGGGAGCAGTACTTC
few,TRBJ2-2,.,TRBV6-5,CASSYGFGRGNTGELFF,TGTGCCAGCAGTTACGGGTTCGGCAGAGGAAACACCGGGGAGCTGTTTTTT
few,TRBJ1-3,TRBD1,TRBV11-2,CASSSRDRDGNTIYF,TGTGCCAGCAGCTCCCGGGACAGGGACGGAAACACCATATATTTT
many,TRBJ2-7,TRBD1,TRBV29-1,CSVGGDRYEQYF,TGCAGCGTTGGCGGGGACAGGTACGAGCAGTACTTC
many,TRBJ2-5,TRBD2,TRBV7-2,CASSHPRLAGVDETQYF,TGTGCCAGCAGCCATCCTCGACTAGCGGGGGTGGATGAGACCCAGTACTTC
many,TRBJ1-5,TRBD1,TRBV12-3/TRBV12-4,CATGRGGGQPQHF,TGTGCCACCGGTCGAGGGGGCGGGCAGCCCCAGCATTTT